Below, 29 T cell receptor beta chains from the same sample are listed, as sequenced in a study of Graves' ophthalmopathy and Graves' hyperthyroidism. As the template, RNA transcripts were used to amplify TCR beta CDR3 regions. RT-PCR in the first round used HTBI primers; a second-round multiplex PCR followed. MiXCR, applied by TCRdb to the multiplex PCR reads, yields one record per CDR3 protein. The sample has a few hundred thousand distinct CDR3 sequences, under 45% seen once. The sequenced material came from peripheral blood or thyroid tissue (not recorded which). Receptor source: an adult man with Graves' hyperthyroidism.

This clonotype was seen at least ten times. The J gene is TRBJ1-1, the V gene TRBV6-1; the D gene is possibly TRBD1 (6 bases). Germline loops: CDR1 MNHNS, CDR2 SASEGT. V was trimmed by 6 bases and J by 4 bases, leaving 15 bases between them. The CDR3 covers 14 residues. CDR3 residues: CASSTGTVGTEAFF. The CDR3 DNA sequence: TGTGCCAGCAGCACAGGGACGGTCGGCACTGAAGCTTTCTTT.

About this clonotype itself: A much larger clone lies a single base off, so this may be a read error. The chain links TRBV19 to TRBJ1-5, with 8 bases lining up with TRBD1. V shed 7 bases and J 5 bases; nucleotides not matched to a gene: 10. CDR3 size: 15 residues. The V gene's germline CDR1 is LNHDA and CDR2 SQIVND (reference sequence). DNA of the CDR3: TGTGCCAGTAATTCCAGGACAGGGAGCTATCAGCCCCAGCATTTT. This sequence encodes CASNSRTGSYQPQHF.

This chain links TRBV7-9 with TRBJ2-5, with 9 bases matching TRBD1. The V gene's germline CDR1 is SEHNR and CDR2 FQNEAQ (reference sequence). After removal of 3 bases from V and 5 bases from J, the junction contained 13 bases not matched to a gene. The CDR3 is 17 amino acids. This CDR3 is CASSFRDRDGPWETQYF. In DNA, the CDR3 is TGTGCCAGCAGCTTCCGGGACAGGGATGGCCCATGGGAGACCCAGTACTTC.

This clonotype was observed at least ten times. The chain uses TRBV29-1 and TRBJ1-2, with 10 bases identical to TRBD1. The junction had 6 bases not matched to a gene; V was cut back by 7 bases and J by 4 bases. The CDR3 loop spans 13 amino acids. Germline values: CDR1 SQVTM, CDR2 ANQGSEA. The chain's CDR3 is CSAGTGDSYGYTF. Written as DNA, the CDR3 is TGCAGCGCCGGGACAGGGGACAGCTATGGCTACACCTTC.

In the case of this clonotype: A read error may explain this, as a much larger clone is one base away. The chain has TRBV9 and TRBJ1-2; 8 bases align to TRBD1. Looked up from germline, CDR1 is SGDLS and CDR2 is YYNGEE. The V gene end was trimmed by 1 base and the J gene end by 6 bases; junction bases not matched to a gene: 8. The CDR3 totals 15 residues. The CDR3 protein is CASSVSGGLDHGYTF. CDR3 nucleotides: TGTGCCAGCAGCGTATCAGGGGGCCTTGACCATGGCTACACCTTC.

Points on this clonotype: A much larger clone lies a single base off, so this may be a read error. The genes are TRBV5-1 and TRBJ2-7; a weak D match, TRBD1 (5 bases). There are 15 residues in the CDR3. Trimming removed 0 bases from V and 3 bases from J, with 13 bases in between. Germline assignment: CDR1 SGHRS and CDR2 YFSETQ. This CDR3 reads CASSLAKGCIYEQYF. The CDR3 coding sequence is TGCGCCAGCAGCTTGGCCAAGGGGTGTATCTACGAGCAGTACTTC.

The chain links TRBV20-1 to TRBJ2-5, with 9 bases aligning to TRBD1. The CDR3 length is 13 residues. V shed 2 bases, J shed 4 bases, and the junction held 2 bases outside the gene matches. Looked up from germline, CDR1 is DFQATT and CDR2 is SNEGSKA (reference sequence). The CDR3: CSARPGQGETQYF. The CDR3 DNA is TGCAGTGCTAGACCGGGACAGGGAGAGACCCAGTACTTC.

The chain joins TRBV29-1 to TRBJ1-1, with D uncertain. The germline CDR1 and CDR2 sequences are SQVTM and ANQGSEA. There are 14 residues in the CDR3. Trimming took off 7 bases at V and 3 bases at J, with 18 bases between the two ends. The CDR3 here is CSDALGSSYTEAFF. The CDR3 DNA reads TGCAGCGATGCGTTGGGCAGCTCGTACACTGAAGCTTTCTTT.

This rearrangement joins TRBV20-1 to TRBJ2-5; D call uncertain. The V and J ends lost 6 bases and 5 bases respectively, with 19 bases between them. The CDR3 is 14 amino acids. Germline V lookup: CDR1 DFQATT, CDR2 SNEGSKA (reference sequence). As DNA, the CDR3 is TGCAGTGCCAGCAGCCGGGTCAAGAGGGAGACCCAGTACTTC. Its translation: CSASSRVKRETQYF.

Comments on this clonotype: A much more abundant neighbour one base away suggests this may be a read error. The J gene is TRBJ1-5, the V gene TRBV20-1, with a weak D call TRBD1 (6 bases). The CDR3 sequence is 16 residues long. Germline CDR1 is DFQATT and CDR2 is SNEGSKA (reference sequence). The CDR3 loop reads CSARGGRQGTGQPRHF. The CDR3 region has the DNA TGCAGTGCTAGAGGCGGGCGCCAGGGGACGGGTCAGCCCCGGCATTTT.

V usage is TRBV7-9 and J usage is TRBJ2-7; 8 nucleotides align to TRBD1. The CDR3 covers 14 residues. Germline trimming cut 5 bases from V and 7 bases from J; bases unmatched to any gene: 10. CDR1 is SEHNR, CDR2 FQNEAQ, per germline (reference sequence). The CDR3 region is CASSLSRGQGEQYF. Here the CDR3 DNA reads TGTGCCAGCAGCCTTAGCAGGGGGCAAGGTGAGCAGTACTTC.

This clonotype has just a few counts. The chain employs TRBV5-1 and TRBJ2-2, with D maybe TRBD2 (6 bases). The CDR3 sequence is 14 residues long. Germline values: CDR1 SGHRS, CDR2 YFSETQ. Trimming took 1 base from V and 6 from J, leaving 10 bases between them. In DNA, the CDR3 is TGCGCCAGCAGCTTGAGTAGCGGTCCCGGGGAGCTGTTTTTT. Protein: CASSLSSGPGELFF.

This clonotype was observed a handful of times. The chain uses TRBV2 and TRBJ2-3; TRBD2 matches at 8 bases. Trimming removed 3 bases from V and 5 bases from J; junction bases left unmatched: 10. The length of the CDR3 is 16 residues. Germline CDR1 is SNHLY and CDR2 is FYNNEI. The CDR3, as DNA: TGTGCCAGCAGTGACATGGCAGCGGGAGCGGAAGATACGCAGTATTTT. It specifies CASSDMAAGAEDTQYF.

Ten or more counts support this clonotype. V is TRBV20-1 and J is TRBJ1-5; no clear D. The V gene lost 6 bases and the J gene lost 0 bases, with 15 bases spanning the gap. CDR1 is DFQATT, CDR2 SNEGSKA, per germline (reference sequence). This CDR3 is built from 15 residues. CDR3 coding DNA: TGCAGTGCCCCTGACGAAGATTATAGCAATCAGCCCCAGCATTTT. Translation gives CSAPDEDYSNQPQHF.

This clonotype has a count of ten or more. V usage is TRBV5-1 and J usage is TRBJ1-1, with 7 bases matching TRBD1. The CDR3 loop spans 13 amino acids. The trim removed 3 bases at V and 5 bases at J, leaving 4 bases unmatched. From germline, CDR1 is SGHRS and CDR2 YFSETQ. The CDR3 nucleotides read TGCGCCAGCAGCTGGACAGGTACAACTGAAGCTTTCTTT. Protein: CASSWTGTTEAFF.

The genes are TRBV4-1 and TRBJ1-1; 7 positions agree with TRBD1. J lost 4 bases, V lost 0 bases, and 14 bases had no gene match. There are 18 residues in the CDR3. Germline assignment: CDR1 MGHRA and CDR2 YSYEKL. This CDR3 reads CASSQDPGGPTGLTEAFF. CDR3 bases: TGCGCCAGCAGCCAAGACCCGGGAGGCCCGACAGGGCTCACTGAAGCTTTCTTT.

Concerning this clonotype: A much bigger clone sits one base away, suggesting this may be a read error. Because it lacks the conserved phenylalanine or tryptophan at the end, this CDR3 is likely a read error. The gene calls are TRBV7-2 and TRBJ2-5; D is unclear. CDR3 length: 12 residues. Trimming shortened V by 4 bases and J by 8 bases, and 11 bases separated the two germline ends. Germline assignment: CDR1 SGHTA and CDR2 FQGNSA. CDR3 sequence reads: CASSSSRPTQYL. CDR3 nucleotides: TGTGCCAGCAGCTCATCACGGCCCACCCAGTACCTC.

The chain carries TRBV29-1 and TRBJ1-2, with D maybe TRBD1 (5 bases). Trimming stripped 7 bases from V and 5 bases from J, with 20 bases between. CDR1 SQVTM and CDR2 ANQGSEA come from the germline V gene. This CDR3 region has 14 residues. CDR3 amino acids: CSEGQGTGTYGYTF. Written as DNA, the CDR3 is TGCAGCGAAGGGCAAGGGACGGGAACATATGGCTACACCTTC.

This sequence joins TRBV30 and TRBJ1-2; D gene ambiguous. V shed 1 base and J shed 4 bases, with 7 bases lying between them. CDR1 is GTSNPN, CDR2 SVGIG, per germline (reference sequence). The CDR3 covers 12 residues. CDR3 region: CAWSGLSYGYTF. The CDR3 coding sequence is TGTGCCTGGAGTGGCCTCAGCTATGGCTACACCTTC.

The chain has TRBV12-3 or TRBV12-4 and TRBJ2-7; a weak D match, TRBD1 (5 bases). V lost 5 bases to trimming and J lost 4 bases, with 21 bases between them. This CDR3 is 16 amino acids long. This CDR3 reads CASSDEAGYGNYEQYF. CDR3 nucleotides: TGTGCCAGCAGTGACGAGGCAGGGTATGGGAATTACGAGCAGTACTTC.

The chain uses TRBV7-3 and TRBJ1-1; no clear D gene. This CDR3 has 15 residues. Germline-derived CDR1 and CDR2 are SGHTA and FQGTGA. Trimming cost V 6 bases and J 0 bases, with 14 bases left between them. CDR3 region: CASSREGIMNTEAFF. The CDR3 coding sequence is TGTGCCAGCAGTCGGGAGGGCATAATGAACACTGAAGCTTTCTTT.

The chain links TRBV12-3 or TRBV12-4 to TRBJ1-6; 8 positions agree with TRBD1. With 5 bases clipped from V and 6 bases from J, the junction kept 6 bases outside the gene matches. This CDR3 has 15 amino acids. This CDR3 reads CASSRDRTSNSPLHF. The CDR3 DNA is TGTGCCAGCAGTCGGGACAGGACATCTAATTCACCCCTCCACTTT.

This clonotype showed up just a few times. CDR3 in DNA: TGTGCCGCCCGGGGGGCAGGGGACGGCACTGAAGCTTTCTTT. Translation gives CAARGAGDGTEAFF. The J gene is TRBJ1-1, the V gene TRBV6-5, with D possibly being TRBD1 (6 bases). With 11 bases removed from V and 4 bases from J, the gap between germline ends came to 20 bases. CDR3 length: 14 amino acids. Per the germline V gene, CDR1 is MNHEY and CDR2 is SVGAGI.

This chain uses TRBV30 with TRBJ2-7; D unclear. V gave up 0 bases and J gave up 5 bases, with 14 bases separating them. The CDR3 totals 14 residues. Germline CDR1 is GTSNPN and CDR2 is SVGIG (reference sequence). The CDR3 region has the DNA TGTGCCTGGAGTGTTGGGCAAGGCGCCGACGAGCAGTACTTC. This sequence encodes CAWSVGQGADEQYF. Drawing the rest from reference TRBV30 and TRBJ2-7, the complete variable domain is SQTIHQWPATLVQPVGSPLSLECTVEGTSNPNLYWYRQAAGRGLQLLFYSVGIGQISSEVPQNLSASRPQDRQFILSSKKLLLSDSGFYLCAWSVGQGADEQYFGPGTRLTVT.

This clonotype was counted between two and nine times. The V and J genes are TRBV12-5 and TRBJ1-3; D not certain. This CDR3 comprises 15 residues. The germline V gene has CDR1 LGHNT and CDR2 FRNRAP. The germline V and J ends were trimmed by 0 bases and 0 bases, with 6 bases remaining between them. The CDR3 coding sequence is TGTGCTAGTGGTTTGGTACCCCTCTCTGGAAACACCATATATTTT. Translation: CASGLVPLSGNTIYF.

The CDR3 DNA follows: TGTGCCACCAGTGACGCGACTGGAGGCTACACCGGGGAGCTGTTTTTT. This codes for CATSDATGGYTGELFF. J is TRBJ2-2 and V is TRBV24-1, with a tentative D call TRBD2 (5 bases). Germline V gene lookup returns CDR1 KGHDR and CDR2 SFDVKD. This CDR3 is built from 16 residues. V dropped 4 bases and J dropped 3 bases, with 14 bases sitting between them.

The sample holds one count of this clonotype. A much larger clone lies a single base off, so this may be a read error. The gene calls are TRBV10-3 and TRBJ1-1; D uncertain. The CDR3 has 14 amino acids. The V gene's germline CDR1 is ENHRY and CDR2 SYGVKD. The CDR3 region is CASSADGRNTEAFF. The CDR3 region has the DNA TGTGCCAGCAGTGCGGACGGGCGGAACACTGAAGCTTTCTTT.

V usage is TRBV6-5 and J usage is TRBJ1-2; D unclear. The V and J ends lost 0 bases and 7 bases respectively, with 21 bases between them. There are 17 residues in the CDR3. Germline V gives CDR1 MNHEY, CDR2 SVGAGI. DNA of the CDR3: TGTGCCAGCAGTTACTCGAATTCCCGACTGACTGTTTTTGGCTACACCTTC. Amino acid sequence: CASSYSNSRLTVFGYTF.

Comments on this clonotype: This may be a read error: a much more frequent sequence differs by one nucleotide. The chain is built from TRBV7-2 and TRBJ1-1; the D is unclear. This CDR3 has 12 amino acids. CDR1 and CDR2 from the germline V gene are SGHTA and FQGNSA. CDR3 DNA sequence: TGTGCCAGCAGCCGCGCGAACACTGAAGCTTCCTTT. Amino acid sequence: CASSRANTEASF.